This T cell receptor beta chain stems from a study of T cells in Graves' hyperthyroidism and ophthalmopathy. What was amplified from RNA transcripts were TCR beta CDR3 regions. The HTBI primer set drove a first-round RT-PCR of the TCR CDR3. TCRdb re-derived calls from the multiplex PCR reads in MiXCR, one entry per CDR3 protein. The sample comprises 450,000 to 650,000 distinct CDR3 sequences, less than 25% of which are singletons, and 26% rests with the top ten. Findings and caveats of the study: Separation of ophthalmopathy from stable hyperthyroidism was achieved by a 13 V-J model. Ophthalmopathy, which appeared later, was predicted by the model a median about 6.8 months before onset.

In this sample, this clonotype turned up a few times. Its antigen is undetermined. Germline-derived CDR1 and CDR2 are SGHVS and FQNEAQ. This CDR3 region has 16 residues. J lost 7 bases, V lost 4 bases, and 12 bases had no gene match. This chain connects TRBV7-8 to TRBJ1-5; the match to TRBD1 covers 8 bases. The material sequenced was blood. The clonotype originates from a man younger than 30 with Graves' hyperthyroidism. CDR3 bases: TGTGCCAGCAGCTCCACAGGGGGGGGGCCGGGGCAGCCCCAGCATTTT. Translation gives CASSSTGGGPGQPQHF. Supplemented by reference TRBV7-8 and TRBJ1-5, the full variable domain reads GAGVSQSPRYKVAKRGQDVALRCDPISGHVSLFWYQQALGQGPEFLTYFQNEAQLDKSGLPSDRFFAERPEGSVSTLKIQRTQQEDSAVYLCASSSTGGGPGQPQHFGDGTRLSIL.